In its sample, the clone carrying this T cell receptor beta chain was seen a few times. Its antigen remains unidentified. The sample is drawn from a study of metastatic and nonmetastatic thyroid tumors. As for the study in general: The study looked at repertoires side by side in blood and in tumor or nodule tissue from malignant and benign thyroid patients. Study-level results: Reports indicated that malignant thyroid tumors showed significantly higher TCR beta diversity than benign nodules did, in blood and tumor.

Thyroid surgery was preceded by no treatment in any patient. Deletions cut 6 bases from V and 0 bases from J, with 15 bases between. The length of the CDR3 is 16 residues. Per germline, CDR1 MNHEY and CDR2 SMNVEV (reference sequence). In the authors' workflow: A papillary thyroid cancer distant-metastasis classifier was built from CDR3 differences across clinicopathological groups. TCRdb ran MiXCR on the PCR reads. TCRdb, not the authors, supplied the V and J calls. Among some 33,000 clones, about 10% were seen once, and the ten largest hold 16%. The sequencing input was blood. The chain has TRBV27 and TRBJ1-5; TRBD1 is a possible D gene (6 bases). The clonotype originates from a female donor with papillary thyroid cancer or a benign thyroid nodule (not recorded which). Some clones in this sample may be carry-over from other donors' samples. The CDR3 region has the DNA TGTGCCAGCAGAAAGGGGGGCAGGGATAGCAATCAGCCCCAGCATTTT. Encoded protein: CASRKGGRDSNQPQHF.